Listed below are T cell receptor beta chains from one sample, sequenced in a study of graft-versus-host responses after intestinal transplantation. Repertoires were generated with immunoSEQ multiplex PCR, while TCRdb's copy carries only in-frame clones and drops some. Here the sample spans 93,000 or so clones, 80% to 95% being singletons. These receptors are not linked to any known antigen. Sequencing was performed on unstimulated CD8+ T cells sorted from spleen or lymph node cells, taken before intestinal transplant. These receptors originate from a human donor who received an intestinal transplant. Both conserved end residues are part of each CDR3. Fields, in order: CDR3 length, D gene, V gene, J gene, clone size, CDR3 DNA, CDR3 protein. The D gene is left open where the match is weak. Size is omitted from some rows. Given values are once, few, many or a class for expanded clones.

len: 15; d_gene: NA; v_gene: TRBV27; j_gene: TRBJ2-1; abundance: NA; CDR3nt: TGTGCCAGCAGTTCCGCGAGCAGCTCCTACAATGAGCAGTTCTTC; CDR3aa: CASSSASSSYNEQFF
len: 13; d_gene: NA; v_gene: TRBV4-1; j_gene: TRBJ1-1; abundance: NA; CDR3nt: TGCGCCATCAATCAGCGTCCGAACACTGAAGCTTTCTTT; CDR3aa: CAINQRPNTEAFF
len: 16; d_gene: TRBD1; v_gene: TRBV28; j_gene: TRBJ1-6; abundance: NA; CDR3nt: TGTGCCAGCAGTGCCCCGACAGGGAAACTGAATTCACCCCTCCACTTT; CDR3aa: CASSAPTGKLNSPLHF
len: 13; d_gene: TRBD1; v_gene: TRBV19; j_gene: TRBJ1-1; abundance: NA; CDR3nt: TGTGCCAGTAGTATCGGACAGGGAGCTGAAGCTTTCTTT; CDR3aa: CASSIGQGAEAFF
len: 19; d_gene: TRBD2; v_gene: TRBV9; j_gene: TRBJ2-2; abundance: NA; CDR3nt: TGTGCCAGCAGCCTTTGGCTAGCGGGGGGGTTAGGTGACACCGGGGAGCTGTTTTTT; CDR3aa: CASSLWLAGGLGDTGELFF
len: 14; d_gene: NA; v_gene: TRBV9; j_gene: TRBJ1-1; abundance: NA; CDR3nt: TGTGCCAGCAGCGTAGTGGCGGGGGACACTGAAGCTTTCTTT; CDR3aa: CASSVVAGDTEAFF
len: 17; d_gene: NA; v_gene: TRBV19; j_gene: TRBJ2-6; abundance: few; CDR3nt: TGTGCCAGTAGTATCCCGGGACATTCATCTGGGGCCAACGTCCTGACTTTC; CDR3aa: CASSIPGHSSGANVLTF
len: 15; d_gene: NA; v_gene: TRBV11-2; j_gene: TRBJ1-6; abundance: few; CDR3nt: TGTGCCAGCAGCTTAGATCCCCAGGGAGGATCACCCCTCCACTTT; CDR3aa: CASSLDPQGGSPLHF
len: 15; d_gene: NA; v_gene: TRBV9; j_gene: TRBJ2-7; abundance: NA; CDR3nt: TGTGCCAGCAGCGTAGGGGTAGGGGCCGCCTACGAGCAGTACTTC; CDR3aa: CASSVGVGAAYEQYF
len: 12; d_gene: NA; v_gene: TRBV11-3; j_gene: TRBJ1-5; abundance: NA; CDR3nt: TGTGCCAGCAGCTTAGAGCATCAGCCCCAGCATTTT; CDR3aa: CASSLEHQPQHF
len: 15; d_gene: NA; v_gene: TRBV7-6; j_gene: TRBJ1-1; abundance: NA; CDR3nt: TGTGCCAGCAGCTTAGCGGGGGGGGCTTATACTGAAGCTTTCTTT; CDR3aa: CASSLAGGAYTEAFF
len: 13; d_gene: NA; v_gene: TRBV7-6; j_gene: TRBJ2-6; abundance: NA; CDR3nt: TGTGCCAGCAGCTTAACTGGGGCCAACGTCCTGACTTTC; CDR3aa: CASSLTGANVLTF
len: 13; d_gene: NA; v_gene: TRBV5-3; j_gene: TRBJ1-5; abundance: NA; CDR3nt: TGTGCCAGAAGCTTATTGGGGGACCAGCCCCAGCATTTT; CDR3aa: CARSLLGDQPQHF
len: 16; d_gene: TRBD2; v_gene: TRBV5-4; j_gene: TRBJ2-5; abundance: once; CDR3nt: TGTGCCAGCAGCTCTCTTGGCGGGGGGGCCCCGGAGACCCAGTACTTC; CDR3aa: CASSSLGGGAPETQYF
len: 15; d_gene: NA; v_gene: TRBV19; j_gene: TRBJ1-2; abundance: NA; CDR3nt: TGTGCCAGTAGTATCGTCGGGCAGGGTCGCTATGGCTACACCTTC; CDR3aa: CASSIVGQGRYGYTF
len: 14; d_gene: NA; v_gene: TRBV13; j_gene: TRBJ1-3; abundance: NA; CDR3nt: TGTGCCAGCACCCTCGGCGGTTCTGGAAACACCATATATTTT; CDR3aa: CASTLGGSGNTIYF
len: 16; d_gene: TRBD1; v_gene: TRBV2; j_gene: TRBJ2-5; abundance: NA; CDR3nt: TGTGCCAGCAGTGAAGATGGGACAGGGCTCGGGGGGACCCAGTACTTC; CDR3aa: CASSEDGTGLGGTQYF
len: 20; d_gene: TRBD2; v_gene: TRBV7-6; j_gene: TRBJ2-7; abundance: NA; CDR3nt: TGTGCCAGCAGCCCCACCCGATGGACTAGCGGGGGCCCAAGCTCCTACGAGCAGTACTTC; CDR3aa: CASSPTRWTSGGPSSYEQYF
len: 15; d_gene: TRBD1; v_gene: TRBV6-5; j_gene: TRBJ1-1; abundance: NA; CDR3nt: TGTGCCGCCTACGGACAGGGGGCGAGGGACACTGAAGCTTTCTTT; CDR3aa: CAAYGQGARDTEAFF
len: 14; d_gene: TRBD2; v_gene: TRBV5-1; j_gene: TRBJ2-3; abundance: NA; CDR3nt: TGCGCCAGCAGGGCGGGGGGGCCATCAGATACGCAGTATTTT; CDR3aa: CASRAGGPSDTQYF
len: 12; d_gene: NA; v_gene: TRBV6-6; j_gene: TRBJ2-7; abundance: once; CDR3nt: TGTGCCAGCAGTTACTCGGGGTTCGAGCAGTACTTC; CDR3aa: CASSYSGFEQYF
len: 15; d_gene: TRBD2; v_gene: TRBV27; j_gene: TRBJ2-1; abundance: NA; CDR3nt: TGTGCCAGCAGTCCCCCGGGACTAGCCCACAATGAGCAGTTCTTC; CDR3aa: CASSPPGLAHNEQFF
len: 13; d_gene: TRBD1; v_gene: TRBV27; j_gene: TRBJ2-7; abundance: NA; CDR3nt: TGTGCCAGCAGTTTAGTACAGGGGTACGAGCAGTACTTC; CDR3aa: CASSLVQGYEQYF
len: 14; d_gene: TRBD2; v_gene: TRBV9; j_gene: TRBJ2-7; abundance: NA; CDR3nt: TGTGCCAGCAGCACTAGCGGGGGGGCTTCCGAGCAGTACTTC; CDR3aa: CASSTSGGASEQYF
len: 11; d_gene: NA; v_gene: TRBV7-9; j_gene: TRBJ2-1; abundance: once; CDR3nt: TGTGCCAGCAGAACCTACAATGAGCAGTTCTTC; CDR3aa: CASRTYNEQFF
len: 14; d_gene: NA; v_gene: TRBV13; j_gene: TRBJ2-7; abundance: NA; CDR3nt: TGTGCCAGCAGCTTAGGGCTAGACCTCTACGAGCAGTACTTC; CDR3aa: CASSLGLDLYEQYF
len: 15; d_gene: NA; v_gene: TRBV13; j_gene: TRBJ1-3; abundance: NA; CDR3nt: TGTGCCAGCAGCCCCGGGAGGCGCTCTGGAAACACCATATATTTT; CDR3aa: CASSPGRRSGNTIYF
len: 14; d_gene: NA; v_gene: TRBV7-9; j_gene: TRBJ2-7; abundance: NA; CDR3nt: TGTGCCAGCAGCTTCGGGGGAAAGACCTACGAGCAGTACTTC; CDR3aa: CASSFGGKTYEQYF